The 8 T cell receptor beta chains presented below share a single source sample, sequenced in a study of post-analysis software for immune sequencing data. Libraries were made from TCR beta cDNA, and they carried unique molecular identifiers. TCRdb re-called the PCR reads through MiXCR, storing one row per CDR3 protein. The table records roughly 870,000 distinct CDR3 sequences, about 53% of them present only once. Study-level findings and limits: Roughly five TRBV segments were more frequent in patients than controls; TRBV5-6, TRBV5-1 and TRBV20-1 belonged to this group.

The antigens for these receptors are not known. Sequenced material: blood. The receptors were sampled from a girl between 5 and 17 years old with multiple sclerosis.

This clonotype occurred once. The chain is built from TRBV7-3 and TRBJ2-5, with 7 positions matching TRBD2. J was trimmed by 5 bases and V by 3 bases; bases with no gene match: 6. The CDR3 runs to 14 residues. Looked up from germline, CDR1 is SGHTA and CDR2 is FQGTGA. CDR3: CASSLTRGSETQYF. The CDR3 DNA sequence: TGTGCCAGCAGCTTGACTCGCGGGAGCGAGACCCAGTACTTC.

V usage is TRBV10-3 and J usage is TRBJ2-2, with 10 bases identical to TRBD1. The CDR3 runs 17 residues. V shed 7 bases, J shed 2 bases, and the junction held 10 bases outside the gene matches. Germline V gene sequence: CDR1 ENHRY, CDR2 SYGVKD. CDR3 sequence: CAIKQFGDRGNTGELFF. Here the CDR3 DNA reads TGTGCCATCAAGCAGTTTGGGGACAGGGGTAACACCGGGGAGCTGTTTTTT.

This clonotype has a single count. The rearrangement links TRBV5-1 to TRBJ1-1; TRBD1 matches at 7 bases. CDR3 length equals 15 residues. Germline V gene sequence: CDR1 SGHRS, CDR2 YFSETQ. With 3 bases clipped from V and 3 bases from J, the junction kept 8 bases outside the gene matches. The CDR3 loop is CASSYGTVQDTEAFF. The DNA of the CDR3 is TGCGCCAGCAGCTACGGGACAGTTCAGGACACTGAAGCTTTCTTT.

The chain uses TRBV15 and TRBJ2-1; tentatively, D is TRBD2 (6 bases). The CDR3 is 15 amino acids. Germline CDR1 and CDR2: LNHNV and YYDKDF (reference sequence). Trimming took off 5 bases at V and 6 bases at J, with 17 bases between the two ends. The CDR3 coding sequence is TGTGCCACCAGCCCCATAGGTGGGGACTCCAATGAGCAGTTCTTC. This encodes CATSPIGGDSNEQFF. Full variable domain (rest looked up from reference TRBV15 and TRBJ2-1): DAMVIQNPRYQVTQFGKPVTLSCSQTLNHNVMYWYQQKSSQAPKLLFHYYDKDFNNEADTPDNFQSRRPNTSFCFLDIRSPGLGDTAMYLCATSPIGGDSNEQFFGPGTRLTVL.

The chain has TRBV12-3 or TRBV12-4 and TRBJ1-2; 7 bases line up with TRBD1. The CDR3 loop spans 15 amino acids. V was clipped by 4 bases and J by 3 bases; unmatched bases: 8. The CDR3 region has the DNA TGTGCCAGCAGTTCCCAAGAGACAGGGCACTATGGCTACACCTTC. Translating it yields CASSSQETGHYGYTF.

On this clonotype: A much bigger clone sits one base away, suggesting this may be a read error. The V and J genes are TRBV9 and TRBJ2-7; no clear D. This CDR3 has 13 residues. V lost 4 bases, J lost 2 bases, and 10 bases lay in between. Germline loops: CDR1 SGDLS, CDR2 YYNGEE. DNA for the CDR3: TGTGCCAGCAGCCCTCCGGAACCCTACGAGCAGTACTTC. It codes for CASSPPEPYEQYF.

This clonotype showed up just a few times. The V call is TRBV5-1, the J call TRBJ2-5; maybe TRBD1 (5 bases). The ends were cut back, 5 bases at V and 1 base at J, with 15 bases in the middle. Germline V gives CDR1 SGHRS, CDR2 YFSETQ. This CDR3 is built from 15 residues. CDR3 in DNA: TGCGCCAGCAGGCGAGACAGCAGTACCCAAGAGACCCAGTACTTC. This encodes CASRRDSSTQETQYF.

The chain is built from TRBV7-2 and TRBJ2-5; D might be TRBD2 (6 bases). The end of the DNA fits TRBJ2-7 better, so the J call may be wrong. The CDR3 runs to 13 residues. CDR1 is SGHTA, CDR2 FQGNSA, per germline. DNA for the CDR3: TGTGCCAGCAGCTTACAACCGGGAGACGAGCAGTACTTC. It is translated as CASSLQPGDEQYF.